This TCR beta chain was documented in a study of T cell responses to AZD1222 COVID-19 vaccine. The protocol was immunoSEQ multiplex PCR, while the TCRdb copy is restricted to in-frame clones and leaves out a portion. The repertoire consists of approximately 160,000 clones, with around nine tenths occurring once and the leading ten covering 5%. V was pared by 4 bases and J by 3 bases, with 9 bases between. This CDR3 has 13 amino acids. Germline V lookup: CDR1 SGHRS, CDR2 YFSETQ. This clone turned up a few times. The clonotype comes from an adult in good health. The V and J genes are TRBV5-1 and TRBJ2-3; D is undetermined. The source material was peripheral blood, sampled on day 0 of AZD1222 vaccination. The CDR3 sequence is CASSVGMTDTQYF. The CDR3 DNA sequence: TGCGCCAGCAGCGTGGGGATGACAGATACGCAGTATTTT.